This TCR beta chain derives from a study of T cell changes during pregnancy in multiple sclerosis. This clone was seen only a few times. This CDR3 region has 15 residues. Looked up from germline, CDR1 is SGHNT and CDR2 is YYREEE (reference sequence). V lost 0 bases and J 9 bases, leaving 13 bases between the germline ends. The data were produced by immunoSEQ multiplex PCR, yet TCRdb's version contains in-frame clones alone and is incomplete. This sample has about 40,000 clones; around 90% occur once, and the top ten carry roughly 0.5%. Sequencing used CD4+ T cells from peripheral blood mononuclear cells, obtained in the second trimester of pregnancy. The chain is built from TRBV5-4 and TRBJ1-6, with unresolved D. The TCR originated in a female donor in good health, enrolled as a control in a pregnancy study. The CDR3 nucleotides are TGTGCCAGCAGCTTGGAGCGCAGAGGCGGTTCACCCCTCCACTTT. Its protein is CASSLERRGGSPLHF.